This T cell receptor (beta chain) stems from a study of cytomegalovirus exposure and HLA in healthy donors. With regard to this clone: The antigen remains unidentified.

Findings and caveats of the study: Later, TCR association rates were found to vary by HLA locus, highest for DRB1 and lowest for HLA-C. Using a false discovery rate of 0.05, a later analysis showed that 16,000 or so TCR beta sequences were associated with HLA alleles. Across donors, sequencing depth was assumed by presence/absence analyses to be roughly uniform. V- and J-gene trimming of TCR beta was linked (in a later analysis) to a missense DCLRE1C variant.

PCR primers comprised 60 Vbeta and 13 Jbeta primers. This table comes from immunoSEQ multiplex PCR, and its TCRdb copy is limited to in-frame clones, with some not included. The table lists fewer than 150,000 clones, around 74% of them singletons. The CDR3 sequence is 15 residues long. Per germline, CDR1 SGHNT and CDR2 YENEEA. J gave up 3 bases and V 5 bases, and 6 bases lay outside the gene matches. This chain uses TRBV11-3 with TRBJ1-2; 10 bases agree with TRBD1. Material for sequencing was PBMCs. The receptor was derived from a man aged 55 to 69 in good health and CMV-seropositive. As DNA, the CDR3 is TGTGCCAGCAGCACGGGACAGGGGTCCGACTATGGCTACACCTTC. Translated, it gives CASSTGQGSDYGYTF.